This entry is about one T cell receptor (beta chain). Looked up from germline, CDR1 is SGHRS and CDR2 is YFSETQ. The CDR3 extends over 15 amino acids. The V and J ends lost 3 bases and 5 bases, in that order; junction bases with no gene match: 6. TCR alpha and TCR beta cDNA libraries carrying sample barcodes and UMIs came from 5'RACE with constant-segment primers. From the 5' RACE reads, TCRdb called clonotypes with MiXCR, one entry per CDR3 protein. This repertoire shows around 530,000 distinct CDR3 sequences, less than 25% found once; its top ten account for around 9.2%. The sample comes from a study of T-cell memory formation after mild COVID-19. Study information: There were largely donor-specific TCR clusters.

The chain recombines TRBV5-1 with TRBJ2-5, with 11 bases lining up with TRBD1. The sequence came from an adult woman who had mild COVID-19 (a few samples of this study predate the infection). Cell type and time point are not known. The sample comprised PBMCs or a T cell subset sorted from them (not recorded which). The CDR3 loop is CASSSRTGGYETQYF. The CDR3, as DNA: TGCGCCAGCAGCTCAAGGACAGGGGGCTACGAGACCCAGTACTTC.